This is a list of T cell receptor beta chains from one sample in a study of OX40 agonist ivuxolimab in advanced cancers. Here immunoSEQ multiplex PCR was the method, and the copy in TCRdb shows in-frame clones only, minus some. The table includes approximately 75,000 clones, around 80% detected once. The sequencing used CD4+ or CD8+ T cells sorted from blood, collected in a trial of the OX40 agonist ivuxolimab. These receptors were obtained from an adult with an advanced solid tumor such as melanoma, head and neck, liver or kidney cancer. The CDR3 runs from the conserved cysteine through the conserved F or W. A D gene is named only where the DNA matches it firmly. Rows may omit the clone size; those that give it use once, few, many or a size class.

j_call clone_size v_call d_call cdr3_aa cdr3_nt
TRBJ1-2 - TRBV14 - CASSRGRGDANYGYTF TGTGCCAGCAGCCGGGGACGGGGCGATGCTAACTATGGCTACACCTTC
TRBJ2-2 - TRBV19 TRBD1 CASSKGQTGELFF TGTGCCAGTAGTAAGGGACAGACCGGGGAGCTGTTTTTT
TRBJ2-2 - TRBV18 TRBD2 CASSSGLAARRDTGELFF TGTGCCAGCTCATCCGGACTAGCGGCAAGGAGGGACACCGGGGAGCTGTTTTTT
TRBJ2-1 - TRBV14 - CASSQDPLRWGVGEQFF TGTGCCAGCAGCCAAGATCCTCTACGGTGGGGAGTCGGTGAGCAGTTCTTC
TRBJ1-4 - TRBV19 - CASSSFLAWGGRDEKLFF TGTGCCAGTAGTTCTTTCCTCGCCTGGGGGGGGCGTGATGAAAAACTGTTTTTT
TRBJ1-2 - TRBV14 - CASSQVGLTYGYTF TGTGCCAGCAGCCAAGTAGGCCTGACCTATGGCTACACCTTC
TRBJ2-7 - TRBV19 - CASKMTVSTYEQYF TGTGCCAGTAAAATGACCGTTTCCACCTACGAGCAGTACTTC
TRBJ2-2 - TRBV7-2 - CASSKGGVNTGELFF TGTGCCAGCAGCAAAGGAGGGGTTAACACCGGGGAGCTGTTTTTT
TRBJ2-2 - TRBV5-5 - CASSLAAGFGTGELFF TGTGCCAGCAGCTTGGCTGCGGGATTTGGGACCGGGGAGCTGTTTTTT
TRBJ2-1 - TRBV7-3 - CASSLKGRGFRGLPQDDEQFF TGTGCCAGCAGCTTAAAAGGACGAGGGTTCCGCGGGCTCCCCCAAGATGATGAGCAGTTCTTC
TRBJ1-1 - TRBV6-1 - CASSRSRFEAFF TGTGCCAGCAGTAGAAGCCGCTTTGAAGCTTTCTTT
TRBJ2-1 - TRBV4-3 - CASSQDMGVEQFF TGCGCCAGCAGCCAAGATATGGGGGTCGAGCAGTTCTTC
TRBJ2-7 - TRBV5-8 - CASSLEAGLEQYF TGTGCCAGCAGCTTGGAGGCCGGTCTCGAGCAGTACTTC
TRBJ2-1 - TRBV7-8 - CASSPGTPRYNEQFF TGTGCCAGCAGCCCCGGGACACCAAGGTACAATGAGCAGTTCTTC
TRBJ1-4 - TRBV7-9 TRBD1 CASSFYLRQGMGEKLFF TGTGCCAGCAGCTTTTACCTCCGACAGGGAATGGGTGAAAAACTGTTTTTT
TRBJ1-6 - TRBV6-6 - CASSDRRGVNSPLHF TGTGCCAGCAGTGACCGGAGGGGGGTCAATTCACCCCTCCACTTT
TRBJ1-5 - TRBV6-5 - CASSRGTDPWSQHF TGTGCCAGCAGTAGGGGGACCGACCCTTGGTCCCAGCATTTT
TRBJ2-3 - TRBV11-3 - CASSLRRGPGDTQYF TGTGCCAGCAGCTTGAGACGGGGCCCCGGAGATACGCAGTATTTT
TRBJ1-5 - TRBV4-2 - CASSQEVLSNQPQHF TGTGCCAGCAGCCAAGAGGTCCTTAGCAATCAGCCCCAGCATTTT
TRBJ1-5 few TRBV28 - CASISGQVGALYSNQPQHF TGTGCCAGCATTAGCGGTCAGGTCGGGGCCCTTTATAGCAATCAGCCCCAGCATTTT
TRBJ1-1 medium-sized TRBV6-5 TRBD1 CASSPGQGVNTEAFF TGTGCCAGCAGTCCGGGACAGGGAGTGAACACTGAAGCTTTCTTT
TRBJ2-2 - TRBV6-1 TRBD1 CASSGQGAATGELFF TGTGCCAGCAGTGGACAGGGGGCAGCCACCGGGGAGCTGTTTTTT
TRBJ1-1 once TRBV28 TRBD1 CASSKGQGFTEAFF TGTGCCAGCAGTAAGGGACAGGGATTTACTGAAGCTTTCTTT
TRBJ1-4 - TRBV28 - CASAGADATNEKLFF TGTGCCAGCGCCGGGGCCGATGCAACTAATGAAAAACTGTTTTTT
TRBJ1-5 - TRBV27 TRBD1 CASSLGGTGGGRQPQHF TGTGCCAGCAGTTTGGGGGGGACAGGGGGCGGAAGGCAGCCCCAGCATTTT
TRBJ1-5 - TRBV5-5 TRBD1 CASSQTGSNQPQHF TGTGCCAGCAGCCAGACAGGGAGCAATCAGCCCCAGCATTTT
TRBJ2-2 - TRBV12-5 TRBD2 CASGPTSGGPTNTGELFF TGTGCTAGTGGTCCGACTAGCGGGGGCCCTACGAACACCGGGGAGCTGTTTTTT
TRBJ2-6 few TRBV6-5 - CASSFQGSGANVLTF TGTGCCAGCAGTTTCCAGGGCTCTGGGGCCAACGTCCTGACTTTC
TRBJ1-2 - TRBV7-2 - CASSPTERATYGYTF TGTGCCAGCAGCCCCACAGAGAGGGCTACCTATGGCTACACCTTC
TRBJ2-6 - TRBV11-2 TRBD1 CASSHDRAGANVLTF TGTGCCAGCAGCCACGACAGGGCTGGGGCCAACGTCCTGACTTTC
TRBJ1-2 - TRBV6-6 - CASRGLDYGYTF TGTGCCAGTCGGGGATTGGACTATGGCTACACCTTC
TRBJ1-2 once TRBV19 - CASYRKGPLYGYTF TGTGCCAGCTACCGAAAGGGACCCCTCTATGGCTACACCTTC
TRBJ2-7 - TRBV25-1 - CASSESWVGKVYEQYF TGTGCCAGCAGTGAATCGTGGGTAGGCAAAGTCTACGAGCAGTACTTC
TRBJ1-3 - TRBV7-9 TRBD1 CASSLVQGTFSGNTIYF TGTGCCAGCAGCTTAGTACAGGGGACATTCTCTGGAAACACCATATATTTT
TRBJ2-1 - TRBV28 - CASSSGGYNEQFF TGTGCCAGCAGCTCCGGGGGCTACAATGAGCAGTTCTTC
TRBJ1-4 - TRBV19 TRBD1 CASSPWTGDNEKLFF TGTGCCAGTAGTCCATGGACAGGGGACAATGAAAAACTGTTTTTT
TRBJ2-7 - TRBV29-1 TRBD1 CSVETGWDEQYF TGCAGCGTTGAGACAGGGTGGGACGAGCAGTACTTC
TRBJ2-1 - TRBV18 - CASSPRGFGSYNEQFF TGTGCCAGCTCACCGAGGGGTTTTGGGTCCTACAATGAGCAGTTCTTC
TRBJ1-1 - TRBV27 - CASSLGGSTEAFF TGTGCCAGCAGTTTGGGGGGGAGCACTGAAGCTTTCTTT
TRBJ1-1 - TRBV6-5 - CASSLNGRQAFF TGTGCCAGCAGCCTCAACGGGAGGCAAGCTTTCTTT
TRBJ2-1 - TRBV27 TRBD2 CASSATSGVYNEQFF TGTGCCAGCAGTGCTACTAGCGGGGTATACAATGAGCAGTTCTTC
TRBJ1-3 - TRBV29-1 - CSVRNSGNTIYF TGCAGCGTTCGCAACTCTGGAAACACCATATATTTT
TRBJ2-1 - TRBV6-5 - CASRRLAEQFF TGTGCCAGCAGACGGCTAGCGGAGCAGTTCTTC
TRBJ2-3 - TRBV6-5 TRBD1 CASVRSGGRTDTQYF TGTGCCAGCGTAAGGTCAGGGGGTAGGACAGATACGCAGTATTTT
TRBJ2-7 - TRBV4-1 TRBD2 CASSPRVGGDYEQYF TGCGCCAGCAGCCCCCGAGTGGGGGGGGACTACGAGCAGTACTTC
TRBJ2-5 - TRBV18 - CASSLSSRETQYF TGTGCCAGCTCACTAAGCTCTCGAGAGACCCAGTACTTC